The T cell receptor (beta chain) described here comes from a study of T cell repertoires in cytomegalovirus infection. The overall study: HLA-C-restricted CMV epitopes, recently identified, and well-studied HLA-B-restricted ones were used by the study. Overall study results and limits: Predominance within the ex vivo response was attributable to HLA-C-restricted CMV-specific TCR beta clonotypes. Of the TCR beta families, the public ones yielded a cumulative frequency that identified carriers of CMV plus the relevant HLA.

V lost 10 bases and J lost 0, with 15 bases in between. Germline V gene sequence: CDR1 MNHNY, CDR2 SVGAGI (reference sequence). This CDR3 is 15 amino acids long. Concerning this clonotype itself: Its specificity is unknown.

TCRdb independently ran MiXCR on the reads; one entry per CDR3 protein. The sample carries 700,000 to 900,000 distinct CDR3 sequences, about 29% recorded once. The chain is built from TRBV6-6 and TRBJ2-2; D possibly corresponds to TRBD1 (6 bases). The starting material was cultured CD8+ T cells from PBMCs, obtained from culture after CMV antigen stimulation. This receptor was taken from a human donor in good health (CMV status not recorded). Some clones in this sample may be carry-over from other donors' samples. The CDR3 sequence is CAIRGHLANTGELFF. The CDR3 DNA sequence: TGTGCCATCAGGGGACACCTCGCGAACACCGGGGAGCTGTTTTTT.